This TCR beta chain is from a study of immune cell composition in non-small cell lung cancer. Regarding the study as a whole: Clones >0.5% enriched in tumour were rarer in adenocarcinoma (33%) than squamous (roughly 80%). Tumour-reactive clones were not shown to match dominant in vivo tumour clones.

Normal lung sampling was at least 3 cm from the tumour, as distant as possible. Frozen unsorted single-cell suspensions supplied the genomic DNA. The protocol was immunoSEQ multiplex PCR, while the TCRdb copy is restricted to in-frame clones and leaves out a portion. The repertoire holds 3,500 to 5,000 clones, with about 72% as singletons. The V and J ends lost 1 base and 6 bases, in that order; junction bases with no gene match: 9. Looked up from germline, CDR1 is GTSNPN and CDR2 is SVGIG (reference sequence). The CDR3 has 14 amino acids. Turning to this clone: Its antigen is unknown.

The gene calls are TRBV30 and TRBJ2-7, with 7 bases identical to TRBD1. The specimen was non-adjacent lung tissue. The TCR originated in a human donor with non-small cell lung cancer. CDR3 in amino acids: CAWSGVGRGTEQYF. The CDR3 nucleotides read TGTGCCTGGAGTGGCGTAGGCAGGGGGACCGAGCAGTACTTC.